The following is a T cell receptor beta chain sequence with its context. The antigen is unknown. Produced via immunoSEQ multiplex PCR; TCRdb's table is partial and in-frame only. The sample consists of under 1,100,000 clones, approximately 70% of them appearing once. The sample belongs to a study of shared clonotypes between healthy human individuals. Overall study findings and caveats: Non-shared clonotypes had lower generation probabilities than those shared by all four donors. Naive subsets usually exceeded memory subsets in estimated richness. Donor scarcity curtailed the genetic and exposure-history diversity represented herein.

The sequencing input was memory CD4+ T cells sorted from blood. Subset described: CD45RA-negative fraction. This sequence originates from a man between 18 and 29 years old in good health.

CDR3 bases: TGCAGTGCTATTCAGCTGGATGAGCAGTTCTTC. It specifies CSAIQLDEQFF. The chain employs TRBV20-1 and TRBJ2-1; D is ambiguous. V lost 4 bases and J 8 bases, leaving 9 bases between the germline ends. The CDR3 is made up of 11 amino acids. The germline V gene encodes CDR1 DFQATT and CDR2 SNEGSKA (reference sequence).